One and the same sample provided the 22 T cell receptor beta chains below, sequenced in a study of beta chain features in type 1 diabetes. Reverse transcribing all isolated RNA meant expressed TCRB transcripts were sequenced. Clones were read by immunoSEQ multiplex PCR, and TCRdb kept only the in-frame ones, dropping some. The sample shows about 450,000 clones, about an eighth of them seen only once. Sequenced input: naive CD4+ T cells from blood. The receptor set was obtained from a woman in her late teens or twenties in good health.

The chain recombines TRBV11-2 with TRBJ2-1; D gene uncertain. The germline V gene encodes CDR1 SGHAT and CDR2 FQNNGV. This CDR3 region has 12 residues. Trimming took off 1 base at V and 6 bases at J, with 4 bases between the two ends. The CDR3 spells CASSLGFNEQFF. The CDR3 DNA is TGTGCCAGCAGCTTAGGATTCAATGAGCAGTTCTTC.

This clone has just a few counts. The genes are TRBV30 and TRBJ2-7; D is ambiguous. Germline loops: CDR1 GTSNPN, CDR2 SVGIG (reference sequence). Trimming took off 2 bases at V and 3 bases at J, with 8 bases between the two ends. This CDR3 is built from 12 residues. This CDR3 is CAWSSVLYEQYF. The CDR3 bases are TGTGCCTGGAGTTCGGTGCTCTACGAGCAGTACTTC.

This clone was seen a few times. The CDR3 protein is CASSPWQGLYF. CDR3 nucleotides: TGTGCCAGCAGCCCCTGGCAGGGACTGTACTTC. J is TRBJ2-7 and V is TRBV7-9; D is possibly TRBD2 (6 bases). V was shortened by 5 bases and J by 12 bases, with 14 bases between the two germline ends. Germline values: CDR1 SEHNR, CDR2 FQNEAQ (reference sequence). This CDR3 has 11 residues.

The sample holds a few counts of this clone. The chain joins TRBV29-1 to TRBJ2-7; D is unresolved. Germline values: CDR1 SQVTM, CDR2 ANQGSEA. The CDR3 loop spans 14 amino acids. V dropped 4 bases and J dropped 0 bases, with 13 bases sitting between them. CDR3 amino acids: CSVVLHRSSYEQYF. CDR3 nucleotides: TGCAGCGTTGTCCTACATCGGAGCTCCTACGAGCAGTACTTC.

The CDR3 DNA sequence: TGTGCCAGCAGTTACTATTCTGGGGAGCTGTTTTTT. As protein: CASSYYSGELFF. The V gene is TRBV6-5, the J gene TRBJ2-2; no clear D gene. V lost 1 base to trimming and J lost 8 bases, with 5 bases between them. This CDR3 region has 12 residues. CDR1 and CDR2 (germline): MNHEY, SVGAGI.

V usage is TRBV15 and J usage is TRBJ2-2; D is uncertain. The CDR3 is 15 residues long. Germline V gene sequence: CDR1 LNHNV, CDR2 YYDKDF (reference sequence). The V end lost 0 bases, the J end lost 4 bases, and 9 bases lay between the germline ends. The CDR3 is CATSRDYDSTGELFF. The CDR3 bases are TGTGCCACCAGCAGAGATTACGATAGCACCGGGGAGCTGTTTTTT.

This CDR3 is CASSRAGERERGYTF. In DNA, the CDR3 is TGTGCCAGCAGTAGGGCTGGAGAAAGAGAGCGCGGCTACACCTTC. The chain recombines TRBV27 with TRBJ1-2; D remains ambiguous. V shed 5 bases and J shed 8 bases, with 21 bases lying between them. Looked up from germline, CDR1 is MNHEY and CDR2 is SMNVEV (reference sequence). This CDR3 has 15 residues.

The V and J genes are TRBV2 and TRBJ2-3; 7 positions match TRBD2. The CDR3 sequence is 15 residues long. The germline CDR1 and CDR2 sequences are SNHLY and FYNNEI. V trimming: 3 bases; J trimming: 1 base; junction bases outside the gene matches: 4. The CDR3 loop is CASSEERGGTDTQYF. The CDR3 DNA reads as TGTGCCAGCAGTGAGGAGCGGGGTGGCACAGATACGCAGTATTTT.

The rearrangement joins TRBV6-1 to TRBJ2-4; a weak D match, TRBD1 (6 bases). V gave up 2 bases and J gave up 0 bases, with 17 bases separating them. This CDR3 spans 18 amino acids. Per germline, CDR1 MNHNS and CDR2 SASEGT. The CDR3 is CASSETTGRLLAKNIQYF. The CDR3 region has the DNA TGTGCCAGCAGTGAAACGACAGGTCGTCTTCTAGCCAAAAACATTCAGTACTTC.

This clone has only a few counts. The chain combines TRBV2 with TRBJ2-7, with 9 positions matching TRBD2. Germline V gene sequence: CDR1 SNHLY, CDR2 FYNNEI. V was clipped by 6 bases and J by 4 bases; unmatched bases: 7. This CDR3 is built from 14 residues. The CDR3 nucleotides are TGTGCCAGCAGGGATAGCGGGAGAGGTTACGAGCAGTACTTC. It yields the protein CASRDSGRGYEQYF.

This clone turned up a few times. The CDR3 sequence: CATSRDLTGELFF. For the CDR3, the DNA is TGTGCCACCAGCAGAGATCTCACCGGGGAGCTGTTTTTT. The chain has TRBV15 and TRBJ2-2; no reliable D call. The V gene lost 0 bases and the J gene lost 4 bases, with 3 bases spanning the gap. This CDR3 region has 13 residues. Looked up from germline, CDR1 is LNHNV and CDR2 is YYDKDF (reference sequence).

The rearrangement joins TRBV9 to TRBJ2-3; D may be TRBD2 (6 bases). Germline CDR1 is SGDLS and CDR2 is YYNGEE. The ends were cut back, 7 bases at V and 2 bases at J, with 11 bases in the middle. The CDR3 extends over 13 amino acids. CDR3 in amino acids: CASGEVLTDTQYF. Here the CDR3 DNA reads TGTGCCAGCGGGGAGGTGCTCACAGATACGCAGTATTTT.

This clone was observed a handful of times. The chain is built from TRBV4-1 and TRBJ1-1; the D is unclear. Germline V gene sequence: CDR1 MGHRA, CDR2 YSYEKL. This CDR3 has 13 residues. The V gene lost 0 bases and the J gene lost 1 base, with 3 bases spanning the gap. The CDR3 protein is CASSQEPNTEAFF. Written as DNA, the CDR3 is TGCGCCAGCAGCCAAGAACCGAACACTGAAGCTTTCTTT.

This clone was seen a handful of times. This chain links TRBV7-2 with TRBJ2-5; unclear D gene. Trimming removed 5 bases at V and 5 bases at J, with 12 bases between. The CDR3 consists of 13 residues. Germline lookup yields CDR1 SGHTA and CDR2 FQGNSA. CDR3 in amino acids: CASSIRSVETQYF. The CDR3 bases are TGTGCCAGCAGCATTAGGAGTGTGGAGACCCAGTACTTC.

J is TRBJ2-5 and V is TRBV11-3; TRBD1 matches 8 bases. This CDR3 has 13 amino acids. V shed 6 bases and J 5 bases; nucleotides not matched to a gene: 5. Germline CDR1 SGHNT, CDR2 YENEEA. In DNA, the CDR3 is TGTGCCAGCAGTGGACAGGGTGGGGAGACCCAGTACTTC. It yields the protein CASSGQGGETQYF. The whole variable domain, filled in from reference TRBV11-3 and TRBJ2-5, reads EAGVVQSPRYKIIEKKQPVAFWCNPISGHNTLYWYLQNLGQGPELLIRYENEEAVDDSQLPKDRFSAERLKGVDSTLKIQPAELGDSAVYLCASSGQGGETQYFGPGTRLLVL.

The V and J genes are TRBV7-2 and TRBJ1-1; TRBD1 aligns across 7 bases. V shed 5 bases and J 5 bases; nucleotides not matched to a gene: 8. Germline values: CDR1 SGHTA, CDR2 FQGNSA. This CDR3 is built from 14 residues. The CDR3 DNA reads TGTGCCAGCAGCCTGATTACAGGGGTGACTGAAGCTTTCTTT. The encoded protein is CASSLITGVTEAFF.

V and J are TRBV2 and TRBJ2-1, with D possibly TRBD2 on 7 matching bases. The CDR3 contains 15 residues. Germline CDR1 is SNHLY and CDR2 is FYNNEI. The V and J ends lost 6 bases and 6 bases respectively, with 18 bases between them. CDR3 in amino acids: CASSRRGGVGNEQFF. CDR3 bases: TGTGCCAGCAGCCGAAGGGGGGGCGTCGGCAATGAGCAGTTCTTC.

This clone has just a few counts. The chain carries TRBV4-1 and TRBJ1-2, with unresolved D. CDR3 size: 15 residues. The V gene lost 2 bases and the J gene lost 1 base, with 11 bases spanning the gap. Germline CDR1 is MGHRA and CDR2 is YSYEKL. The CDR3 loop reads CASSQPTTSNYGYTF. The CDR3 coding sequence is TGCGCCAGCAGCCAACCCACGACAAGTAACTATGGCTACACCTTC.

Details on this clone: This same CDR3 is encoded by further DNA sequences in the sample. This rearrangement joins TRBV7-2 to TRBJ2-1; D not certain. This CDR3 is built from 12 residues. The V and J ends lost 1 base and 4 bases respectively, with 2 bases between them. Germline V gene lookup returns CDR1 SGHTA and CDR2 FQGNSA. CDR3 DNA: TGTGCCAGCAGCTTAGGATACAATGAGCAGTTCTTC. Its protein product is CASSLGYNEQFF.

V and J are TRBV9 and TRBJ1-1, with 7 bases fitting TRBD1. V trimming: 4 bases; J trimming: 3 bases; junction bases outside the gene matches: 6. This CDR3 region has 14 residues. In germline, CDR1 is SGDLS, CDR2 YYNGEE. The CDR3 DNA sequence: TGTGCCAGCAGCTCCTCCAGGGGGTACACTGAAGCTTTCTTT. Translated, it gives CASSSSRGYTEAFF.

The CDR3 spells CSVEGNRARNGELFF. CDR3 nucleotide sequence: TGCAGCGTTGAAGGAAACAGGGCTCGGAACGGGGAGCTGTTTTTT. The chain links TRBV29-1 to TRBJ2-2, with D possibly TRBD1 on 6 matching bases. CDR1 and CDR2 from the germline V gene are SQVTM and ANQGSEA. The CDR3 length is 15 residues. The V end was cut by 1 base, the J end by 7 bases, with 16 bases between.

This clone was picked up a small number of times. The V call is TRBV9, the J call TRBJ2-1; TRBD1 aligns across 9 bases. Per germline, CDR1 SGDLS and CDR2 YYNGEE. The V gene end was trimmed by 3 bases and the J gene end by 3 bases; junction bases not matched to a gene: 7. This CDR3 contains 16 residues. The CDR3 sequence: CASSGDRGVVYNEQFF. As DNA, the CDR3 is TGTGCCAGCAGCGGAGACAGGGGGGTTGTCTACAATGAGCAGTTCTTC.